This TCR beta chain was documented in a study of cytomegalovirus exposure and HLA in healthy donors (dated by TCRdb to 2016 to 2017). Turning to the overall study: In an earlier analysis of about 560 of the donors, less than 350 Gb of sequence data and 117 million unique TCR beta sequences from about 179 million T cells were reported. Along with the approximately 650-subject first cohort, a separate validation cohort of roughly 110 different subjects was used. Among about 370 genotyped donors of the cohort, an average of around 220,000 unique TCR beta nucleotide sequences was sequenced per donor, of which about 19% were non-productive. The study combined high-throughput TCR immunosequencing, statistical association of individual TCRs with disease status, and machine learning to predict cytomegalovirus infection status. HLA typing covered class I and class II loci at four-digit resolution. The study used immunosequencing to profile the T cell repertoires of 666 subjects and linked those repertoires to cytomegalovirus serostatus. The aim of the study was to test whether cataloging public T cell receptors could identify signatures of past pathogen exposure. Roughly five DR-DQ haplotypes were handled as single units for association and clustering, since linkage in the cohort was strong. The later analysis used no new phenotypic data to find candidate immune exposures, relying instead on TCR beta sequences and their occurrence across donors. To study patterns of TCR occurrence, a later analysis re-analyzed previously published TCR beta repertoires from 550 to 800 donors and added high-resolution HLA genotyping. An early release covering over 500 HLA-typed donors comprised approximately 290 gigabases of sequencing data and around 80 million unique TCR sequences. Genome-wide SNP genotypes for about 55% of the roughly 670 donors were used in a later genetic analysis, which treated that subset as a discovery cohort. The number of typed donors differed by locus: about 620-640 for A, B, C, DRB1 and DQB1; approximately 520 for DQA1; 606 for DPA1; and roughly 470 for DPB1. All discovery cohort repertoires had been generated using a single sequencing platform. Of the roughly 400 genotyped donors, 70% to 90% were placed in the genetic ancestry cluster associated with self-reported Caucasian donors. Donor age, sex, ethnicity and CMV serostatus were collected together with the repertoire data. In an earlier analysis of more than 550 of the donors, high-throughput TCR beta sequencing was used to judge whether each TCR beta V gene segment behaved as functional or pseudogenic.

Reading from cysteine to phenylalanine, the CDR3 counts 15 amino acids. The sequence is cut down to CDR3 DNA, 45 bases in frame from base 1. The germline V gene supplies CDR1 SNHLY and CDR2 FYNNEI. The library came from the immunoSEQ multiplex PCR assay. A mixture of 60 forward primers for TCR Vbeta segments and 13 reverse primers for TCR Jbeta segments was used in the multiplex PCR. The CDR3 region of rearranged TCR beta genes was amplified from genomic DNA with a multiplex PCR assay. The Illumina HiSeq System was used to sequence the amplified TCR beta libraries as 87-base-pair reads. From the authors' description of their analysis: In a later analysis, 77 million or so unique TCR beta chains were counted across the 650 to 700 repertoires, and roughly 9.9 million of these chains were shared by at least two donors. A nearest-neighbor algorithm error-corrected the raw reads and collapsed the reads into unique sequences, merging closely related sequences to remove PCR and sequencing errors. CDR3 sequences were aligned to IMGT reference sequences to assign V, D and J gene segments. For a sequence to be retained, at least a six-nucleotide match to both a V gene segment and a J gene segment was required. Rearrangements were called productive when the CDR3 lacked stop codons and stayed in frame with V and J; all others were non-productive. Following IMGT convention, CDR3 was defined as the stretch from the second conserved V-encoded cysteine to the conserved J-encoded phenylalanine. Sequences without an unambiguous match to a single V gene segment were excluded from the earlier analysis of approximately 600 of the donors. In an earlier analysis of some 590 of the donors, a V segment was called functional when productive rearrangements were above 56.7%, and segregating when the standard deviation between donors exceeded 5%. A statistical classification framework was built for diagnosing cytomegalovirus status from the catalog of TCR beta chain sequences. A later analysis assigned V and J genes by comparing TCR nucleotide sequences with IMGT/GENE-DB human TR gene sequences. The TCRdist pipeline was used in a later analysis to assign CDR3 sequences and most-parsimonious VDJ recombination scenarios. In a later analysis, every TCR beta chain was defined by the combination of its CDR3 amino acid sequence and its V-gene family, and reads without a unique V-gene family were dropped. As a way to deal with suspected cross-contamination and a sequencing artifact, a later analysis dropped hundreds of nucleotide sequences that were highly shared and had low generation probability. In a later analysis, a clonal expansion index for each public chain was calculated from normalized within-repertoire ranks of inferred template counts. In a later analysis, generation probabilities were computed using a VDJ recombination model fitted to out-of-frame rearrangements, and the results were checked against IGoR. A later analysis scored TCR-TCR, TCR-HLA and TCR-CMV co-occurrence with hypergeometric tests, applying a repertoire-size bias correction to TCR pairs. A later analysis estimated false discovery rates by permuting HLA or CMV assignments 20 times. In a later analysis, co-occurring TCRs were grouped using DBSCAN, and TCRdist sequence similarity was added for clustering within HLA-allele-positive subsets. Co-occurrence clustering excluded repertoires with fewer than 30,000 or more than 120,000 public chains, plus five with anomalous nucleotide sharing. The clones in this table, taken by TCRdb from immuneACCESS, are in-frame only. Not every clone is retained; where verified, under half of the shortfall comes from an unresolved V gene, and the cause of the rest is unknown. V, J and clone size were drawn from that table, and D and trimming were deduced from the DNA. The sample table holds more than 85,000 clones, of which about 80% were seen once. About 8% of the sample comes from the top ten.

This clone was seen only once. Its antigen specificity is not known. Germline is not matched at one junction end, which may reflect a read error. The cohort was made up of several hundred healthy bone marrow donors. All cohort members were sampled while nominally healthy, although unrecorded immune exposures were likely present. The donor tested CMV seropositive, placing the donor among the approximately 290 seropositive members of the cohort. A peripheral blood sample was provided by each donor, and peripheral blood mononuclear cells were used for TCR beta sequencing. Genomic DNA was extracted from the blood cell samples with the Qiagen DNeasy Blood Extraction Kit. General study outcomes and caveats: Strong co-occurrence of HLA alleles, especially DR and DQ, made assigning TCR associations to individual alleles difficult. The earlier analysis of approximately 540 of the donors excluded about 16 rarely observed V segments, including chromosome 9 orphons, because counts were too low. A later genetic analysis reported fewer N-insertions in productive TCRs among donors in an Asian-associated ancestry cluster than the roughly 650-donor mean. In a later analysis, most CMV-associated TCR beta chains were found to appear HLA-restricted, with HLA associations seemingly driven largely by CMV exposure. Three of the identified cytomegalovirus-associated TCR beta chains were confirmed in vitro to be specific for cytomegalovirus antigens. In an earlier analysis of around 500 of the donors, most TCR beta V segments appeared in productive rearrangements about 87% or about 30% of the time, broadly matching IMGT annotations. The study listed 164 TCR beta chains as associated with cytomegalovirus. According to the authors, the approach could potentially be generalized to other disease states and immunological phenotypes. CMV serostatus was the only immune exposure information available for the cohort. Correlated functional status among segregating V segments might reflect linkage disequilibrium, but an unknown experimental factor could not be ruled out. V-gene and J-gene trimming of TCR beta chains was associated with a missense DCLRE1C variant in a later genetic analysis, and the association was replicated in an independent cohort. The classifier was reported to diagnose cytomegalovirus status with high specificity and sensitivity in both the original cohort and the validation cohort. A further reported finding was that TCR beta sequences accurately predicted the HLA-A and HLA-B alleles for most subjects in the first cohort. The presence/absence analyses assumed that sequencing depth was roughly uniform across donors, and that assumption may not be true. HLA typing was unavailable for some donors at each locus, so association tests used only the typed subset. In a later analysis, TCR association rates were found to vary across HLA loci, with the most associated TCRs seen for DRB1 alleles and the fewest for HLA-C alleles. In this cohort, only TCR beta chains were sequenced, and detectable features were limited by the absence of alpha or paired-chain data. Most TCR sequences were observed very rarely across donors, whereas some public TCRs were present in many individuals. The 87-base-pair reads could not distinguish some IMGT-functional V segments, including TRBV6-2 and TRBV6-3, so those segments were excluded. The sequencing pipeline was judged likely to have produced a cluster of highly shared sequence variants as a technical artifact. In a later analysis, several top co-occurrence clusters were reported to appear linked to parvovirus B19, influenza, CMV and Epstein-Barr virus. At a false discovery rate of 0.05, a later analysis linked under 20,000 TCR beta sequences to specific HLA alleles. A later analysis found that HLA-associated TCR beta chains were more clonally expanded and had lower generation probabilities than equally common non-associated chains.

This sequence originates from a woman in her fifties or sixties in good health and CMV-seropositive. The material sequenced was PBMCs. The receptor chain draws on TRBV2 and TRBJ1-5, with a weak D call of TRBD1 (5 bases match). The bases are TGTGCCAGCAGCGAAGGGCAGGGTCCGGGCCAGCCCCAGCATTTT. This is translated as CASSEGQGPGQPQHF.